A selection of T cell receptor beta chains follows, all from one sample in a study of human T cells and chemical hapten exposure. TCRdb re-called the RACE reads with MiXCR, one entry per CDR3 protein. This table holds more than 75,000 distinct CDR3 sequences, roughly 10% found once. Sample: whole blood, taken in connection with sensitization to the hapten diphenylcyclopropenone (DPC). The receptor source for this set is a woman aged 25 to 39 with alopecia areata. Some clones in this sample may be carry-over from other donors' samples. Each CDR3 is given with its conserved first and last residue. A D gene is named only where the DNA matches it firmly. Size values are once, few and many counts, or a class for expanded clones, and some rows have none.

TRBV4-2	.	many	TRBJ2-7	TGTGCCAGCAGCCAAGAGGCGGACAGTTACGAGCAGTACTTC	CASSQEADSYEQYF
TRBV12-5	TRBD2	.	TRBJ2-3	TGTGCTAGTGGTTTGGTGTCGGCGCGGGAGAGGTCCACACAGGACACAGATACGCAGTATTTT	CASGLVSARERSTQDTDTQYF
TRBV5-1	.	.	TRBJ1-1	TGCGCCAGCAGCATAGGGACAATGAACACTGAAGCTTTCTTT	CASSIGTMNTEAFF
TRBV29-1	.	many	TRBJ1-2	TGCAGCGTTGACGGGACAACCTATGGCTACACCTTC	CSVDGTTYGYTF
TRBV28	.	few	TRBJ2-6	TGTGCCAGCAGTTCCACCGGGACCCCACTGACTTTC	CASSSTGTPLTF
TRBV7-2	.	many	TRBJ2-7	TGTGCCAGCAGCTCCACCGGGGTCGCCTACGAGCAGTACTTC	CASSSTGVAYEQYF
TRBV3-1	TRBD1	few	TRBJ1-1	TGTGCCAGCAGCGGGACAGTCTCTGAAGCTTTCTTT	CASSGTVSEAFF
TRBV11-2	.	few	TRBJ2-7	TGTGCCAGCAGCTTAAGTAACTCCTACGAGCAGTACTTC	CASSLSNSYEQYF
TRBV6-6	.	many	TRBJ1-1	TGTGCCAGCACCAACATGAGGGGATCTGAAGCTTTCTTT	CASTNMRGSEAFF
TRBV11-2	.	many	TRBJ2-5	TGTGCCAGCAGCTTAAGATCTAGTAGGCAAGAGACCCAGTACTTC	CASSLRSSRQETQYF
TRBV9	.	few	TRBJ1-1	TGTGCCAGCAGCCTCCAGACGGCATACACTGAAGCTTTCTTT	CASSLQTAYTEAFF
TRBV12-3/TRBV12-4	.	few	TRBJ2-1	TGTGCCAGCACCGCGGCGGTTACTTACAATGAGCAGTTCTTC	CASTAAVTYNEQFF
TRBV6-5	.	.	TRBJ1-1	TGTGCCAGCAGTCGGACAGATCGCCTGAACACTGAAGCTTTCTTT	CASSRTDRLNTEAFF
TRBV5-8	TRBD2	many	TRBJ2-7	TGTGCCAGCAGCCGGGGACTAGCGGAGCACGAGCAGTACTTC	CASSRGLAEHEQYF
TRBV20-1	.	few	TRBJ1-6	TGCAGTGCTAGAACGACGGGGGATTCATCCCTCCACTTT	CSARTTGDSSLHF
TRBV6-5	.	many	TRBJ2-7	TGTGCCAGCAGTTACGGCAGGAATGCTTACGAGCAGTACTTC	CASSYGRNAYEQYF
TRBV18	TRBD1	many	TRBJ1-2	TGTGCCAGCTCACACGACAGGGACAAGGGCTACACCTTC	CASSHDRDKGYTF
TRBV28	TRBD1	.	TRBJ1-1	TGTGCCAGCAGTTGGGACAGATACACTGAAGCTTTCTTT	CASSWDRYTEAFF
TRBV5-5	TRBD1	many	TRBJ2-2	TGTGCCAGCAGCTTGTCTAACTCAGGGGGCAGAGCGAACACCGGGGAGCTGTTTTTT	CASSLSNSGGRANTGELFF
TRBV28	TRBD2	many	TRBJ2-3	TGTGCCACGGCAGCGGGGGGCCCAGATACGCAGTATTTT	CATAAGGPDTQYF
TRBV7-6	.	many	TRBJ2-1	TGTGCCAGCAGCCTCCGACTGGGCGATGAGCAGTTCTTC	CASSLRLGDEQFF
TRBV7-3	TRBD1	.	TRBJ2-2	TGTGCCAGCAGCCAAGCGACCGGGACAGGGTTAACCGGGGAGCTGTTTTTT	CASSQATGTGLTGELFF
TRBV6-2/TRBV6-3	.	many	TRBJ2-1	TGTGCCAGCATTGGGGGAGCCTCCTACAATGAGCAGTTCTTC	CASIGGASYNEQFF
TRBV6-6	.	many	TRBJ2-1	TGTGCCAGCAGTTACCGACAGGGAGGCTACAATGAGCAGTTCTTC	CASSYRQGGYNEQFF
TRBV6-1	.	.	TRBJ1-2	TGTGCCAGCACCGCCGGACAGAGCTATGGCTACACCTTC	CASTAGQSYGYTF
TRBV12-3/TRBV12-4	.	many	TRBJ2-3	TGTGCCAGCAGTCTTCAAACAGATACGCAGTATTTT	CASSLQTDTQYF
TRBV7-7	.	many	TRBJ2-1	TGTGCTAGCAGCTCCCGGGGACACCCGAGCTCCTACAATGAGCAGTTCTTC	CASSSRGHPSSYNEQFF
TRBV9	.	many	TRBJ1-2	TGTGCCAGCAGCGGACCGCCCGATTCGGGCTACACCTTC	CASSGPPDSGYTF
TRBV29-1	.	many	TRBJ2-5	TGCAGCGTTGAACACTCCCAAGAGACCCAGTACTTC	CSVEHSQETQYF
TRBV20-1	.	few	TRBJ1-1	TGCGGGATCTGGGATTTGAACACTGAAGCTTTCTTT	CGIWDLNTEAFF
TRBV19	TRBD2	few	TRBJ2-7	TGTGCCAGTAGTAGGGCCGGGGGAGCGGGACCAGCCTACGAGCAGTACTTC	CASSRAGGAGPAYEQYF
TRBV5-6	.	few	TRBJ1-6	TGTGCCAGCAGGCATACCACAGGCCTGTATAATTCACCCCTCCACTTT	CASRHTTGLYNSPLHF
TRBV6-6	.	many	TRBJ1-3	TGTGCCAGCAGAGAGACCCGGGACACTTGGACCATATATTTT	CASRETRDTWTIYF
TRBV20-1	.	many	TRBJ2-7	TGCAGTGCTAGAGATAGCGGACAGCCGACCTACGAGCAGTACTTC	CSARDSGQPTYEQYF